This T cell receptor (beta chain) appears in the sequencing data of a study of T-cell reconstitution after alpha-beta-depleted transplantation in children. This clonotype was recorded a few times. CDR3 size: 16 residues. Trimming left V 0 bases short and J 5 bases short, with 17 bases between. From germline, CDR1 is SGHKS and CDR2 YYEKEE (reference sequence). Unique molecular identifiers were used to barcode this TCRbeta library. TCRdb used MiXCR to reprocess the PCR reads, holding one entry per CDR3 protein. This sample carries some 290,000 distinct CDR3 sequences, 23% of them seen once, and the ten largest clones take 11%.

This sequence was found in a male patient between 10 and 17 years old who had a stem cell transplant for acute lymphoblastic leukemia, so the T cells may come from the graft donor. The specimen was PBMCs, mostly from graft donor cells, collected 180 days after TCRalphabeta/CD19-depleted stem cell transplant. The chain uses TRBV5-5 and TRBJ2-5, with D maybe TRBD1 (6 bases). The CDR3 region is CASSLGNTRDKETQYF. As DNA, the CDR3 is TGTGCCAGCAGCTTGGGGAATACAAGGGACAAGGAGACCCAGTACTTC.